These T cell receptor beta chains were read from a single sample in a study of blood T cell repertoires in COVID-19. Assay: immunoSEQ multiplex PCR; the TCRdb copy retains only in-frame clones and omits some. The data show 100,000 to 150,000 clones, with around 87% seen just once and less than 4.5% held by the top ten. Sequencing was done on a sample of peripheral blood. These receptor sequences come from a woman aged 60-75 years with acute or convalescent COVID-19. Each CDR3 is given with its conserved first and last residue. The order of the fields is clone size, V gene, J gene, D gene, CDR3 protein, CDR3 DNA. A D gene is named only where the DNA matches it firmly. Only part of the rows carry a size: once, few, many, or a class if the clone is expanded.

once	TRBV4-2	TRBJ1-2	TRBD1	CASSQAGTVNYGYTF	TGTGCCAGCAGCCAAGCCGGGACAGTAAACTATGGCTACACCTTC
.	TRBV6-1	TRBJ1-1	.	CASSDSLREAFF	TGTGCCAGCAGTGATTCCCTGAGGGAAGCTTTCTTT
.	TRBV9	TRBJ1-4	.	CASSVTWGLGEKLFF	TGTGCCAGCAGCGTAACATGGGGGCTAGGAGAAAAACTGTTTTTT
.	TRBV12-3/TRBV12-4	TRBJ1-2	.	CASSFGINYGYTF	TGTGCCAGCAGTTTTGGCATCAACTATGGCTACACCTTC
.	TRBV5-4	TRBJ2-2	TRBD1	CASRRGVDRVNTGELFF	TGTGCCAGCAGGAGGGGAGTCGACAGGGTAAACACCGGGGAGCTGTTTTTT
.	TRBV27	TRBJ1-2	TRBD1	CASSSGGQGVNGYTF	TGTGCCAGCAGTTCTGGGGGACAGGGGGTTAATGGCTACACCTTC
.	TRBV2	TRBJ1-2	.	CASRMEAYGYTF	TGTGCCAGCAGGATGGAGGCATATGGCTACACCTTC
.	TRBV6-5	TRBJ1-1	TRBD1	CASRVQGFTEAFF	TGTGCCAGCAGGGTACAGGGGTTCACTGAAGCTTTCTTT
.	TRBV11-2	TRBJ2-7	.	CASSYTSVGGNYEQYF	TGTGCCAGCAGCTACACCTCCGTCGGAGGGAACTACGAGCAGTACTTC
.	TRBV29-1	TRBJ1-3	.	CSVGEGAGNTIYF	TGCAGCGTGGGGGAGGGAGCTGGAAACACCATATATTTT
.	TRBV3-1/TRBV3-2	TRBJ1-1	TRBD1	CASSPLGQGANTEAFF	TGTGCCAGCAGCCCCTTAGGACAGGGAGCTAACACTGAAGCTTTCTTT
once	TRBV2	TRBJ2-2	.	CASRPGTNTGELFF	TGTGCCAGCAGACCCGGGACTAACACCGGGGAGCTGTTTTTT
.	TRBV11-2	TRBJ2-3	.	CASSPRLERTDTQYF	TGTGCCAGCAGCCCGAGACTAGAACGCACAGATACGCAGTATTTT
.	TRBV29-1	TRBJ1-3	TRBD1	CSVQGATGNTIYF	TGCAGCGTCCAGGGGGCAACTGGAAACACCATATATTTT
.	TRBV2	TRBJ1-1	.	CASSQKQVSMNTEAFF	TGTGCCAGCAGTCAGAAACAGGTCAGCATGAACACTGAAGCTTTCTTT
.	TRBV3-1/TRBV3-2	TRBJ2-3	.	CASSLGVSTDTQYF	TGTGCCAGCAGCCTCGGGGTATCCACAGATACGCAGTATTTT
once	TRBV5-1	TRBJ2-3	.	CASSSGNRPDTQYF	TGCGCCAGCAGCTCAGGGAATCGGCCAGATACGCAGTATTTT
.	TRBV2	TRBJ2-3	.	CASSAGRSTDTQYF	TGTGCCAGCAGTGCGGGGAGAAGCACAGATACGCAGTATTTT
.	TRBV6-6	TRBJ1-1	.	CASRPPGGGNTEAFF	TGTGCCAGCAGGCCCCCTGGGGGGGGTAACACTGAAGCTTTCTTT
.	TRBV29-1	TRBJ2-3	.	CSVPSYQGSPDTQYF	TGCAGCGTCCCCAGTTATCAGGGTAGCCCAGATACGCAGTATTTT
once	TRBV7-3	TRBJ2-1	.	CASSMTGTVEQFF	TGTGCCAGCAGCATGACCGGGACTGTGGAGCAGTTCTTC
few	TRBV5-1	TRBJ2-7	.	CASHDKQSSYEQYF	TGCGCCAGCCACGACAAGCAGAGCTCCTACGAGCAGTACTTC
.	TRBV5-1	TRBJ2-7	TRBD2	CASSPTSGRSYEQYF	TGCGCCAGCAGCCCGACTAGCGGGAGGTCCTACGAGCAGTACTTC
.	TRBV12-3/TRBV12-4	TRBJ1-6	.	CASSRRTDSPLHF	TGTGCCAGCAGCCGAAGGACAGATTCACCCCTCCACTTT
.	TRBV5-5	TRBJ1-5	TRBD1	CASSPPGTGNQPQHF	TGTGCCAGCAGCCCACCCGGGACAGGCAATCAGCCCCAGCATTTT
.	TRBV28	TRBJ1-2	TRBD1	CAIVQTGNYGYTF	TGTGCCATTGTACAGACAGGGAACTATGGCTACACCTTC
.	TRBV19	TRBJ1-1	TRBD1	CASSPRTGEGTEAFF	TGTGCCAGTAGTCCCCGGACAGGGGAAGGTACTGAAGCTTTCTTT
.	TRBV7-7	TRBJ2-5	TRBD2	CASSTTSGSGETQYF	TGTGCTAGCAGCACGACTAGCGGGAGCGGGGAGACCCAGTACTTC
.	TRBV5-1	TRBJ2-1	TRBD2	CASSLGLAGHNEQFF	TGCGCCAGCAGCTTGGGACTAGCGGGACACAATGAGCAGTTCTTC
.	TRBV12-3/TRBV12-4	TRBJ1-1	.	CASSLDEAEAFF	TGTGCCAGCAGTTTGGATGAGGCTGAAGCTTTCTTT
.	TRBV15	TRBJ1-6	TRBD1	CATSRGQDSPLHF	TGTGCCACCAGCAGGGGACAGGACTCACCCCTCCACTTT
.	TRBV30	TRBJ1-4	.	CAWSPPGGRNEKLFF	TGTGCCTGGAGTCCGCCCGGGGGACGGAATGAAAAACTGTTTTTT
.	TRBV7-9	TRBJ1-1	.	CASSLGWGGRDMNTEAFF	TGTGCCAGCAGCTTAGGGTGGGGTGGAAGGGACATGAACACTGAAGCTTTCTTT
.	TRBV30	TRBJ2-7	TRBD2	CAYMGLADEQYF	TGTGCCTATATGGGACTAGCTGACGAGCAGTACTTC
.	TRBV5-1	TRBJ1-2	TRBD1	CASSSTGLGYGYTF	TGCGCCAGCAGCTCGACAGGGCTTGGCTATGGCTACACCTTC
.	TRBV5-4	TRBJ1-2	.	CASSLRGDYGYTF	TGTGCCAGCAGCTTGCGCGGGGACTATGGCTACACCTTC
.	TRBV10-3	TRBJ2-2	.	CANKAGTGELFF	TGTGCAAATAAGGCGGGCACCGGGGAGCTGTTTTTT
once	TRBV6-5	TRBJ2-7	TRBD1	CASSYQTGGAYEQYF	TGTGCCAGCAGTTACCAGACAGGGGGGGCCTACGAGCAGTACTTC
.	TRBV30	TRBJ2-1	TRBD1	CAWGGQGYEQFF	TGTGCCTGGGGGGGACAGGGATATGAGCAGTTCTTC
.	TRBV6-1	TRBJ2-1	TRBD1	CASSATGTGGLNEQFF	TGTGCCAGCAGTGCTACCGGGACAGGGGGCCTCAATGAGCAGTTCTTC
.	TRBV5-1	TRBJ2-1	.	CASSVQGKGDNEQFF	TGCGCCAGCAGCGTCCAGGGGAAGGGTGACAATGAGCAGTTCTTC
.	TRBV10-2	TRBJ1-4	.	CASLRGVATNEKLFF	TGCGCCAGCCTCCGGGGGGTTGCAACTAATGAAAAACTGTTTTTT
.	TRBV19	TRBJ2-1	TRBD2	CASSGSAGTSGSAKQFF	TGTGCCAGTAGTGGGAGTGCCGGGACTAGCGGATCCGCCAAGCAGTTCTTC
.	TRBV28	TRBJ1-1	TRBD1	CASSTGTGKMNTEAFF	TGTGCCAGCAGTACCGGGACAGGGAAAATGAACACTGAAGCTTTCTTT
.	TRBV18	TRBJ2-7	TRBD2	CASSPPSGRYEQYF	TGTGCCAGCTCACCACCTAGCGGGAGATACGAGCAGTACTTC
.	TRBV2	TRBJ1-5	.	CASRGTRGAPQHF	TGTGCCAGCAGGGGGACTCGGGGGGCGCCCCAGCATTTT
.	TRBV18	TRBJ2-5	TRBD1	CASSPGQGSKTQYF	TGTGCCAGCTCACCCGGACAGGGATCAAAGACCCAGTACTTC
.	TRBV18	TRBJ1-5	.	CASSRTRTGQPQHF	TGTGCCAGCTCACGCACACGGACGGGGCAGCCCCAGCATTTT
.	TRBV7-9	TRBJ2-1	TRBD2	CASSLASGRVDEQFF	TGTGCCAGCAGCTTAGCTAGCGGGAGGGTTGATGAGCAGTTCTTC
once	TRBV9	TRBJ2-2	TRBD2	CASSAGGGLTGELFF	TGTGCCAGCAGCGCGGGAGGAGGACTAACCGGGGAGCTGTTTTTT
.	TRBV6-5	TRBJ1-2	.	CASSYSIGDYGYTF	TGTGCCAGCAGTTACTCGATAGGGGACTATGGCTACACCTTC